This passage covers 26 T cell receptor beta chains from one sample sequenced in a study of spatial heterogeneity in lung cancer (dated 2019 in TCRdb). The sample's time point label, in plain terms: blood at routine non-recurrence follow-up after resection. The library was prepared using 5' RACE. The sequencer was a NextSeq 500. TCRdb handled the public reads itself, with Q25 trimming in fastp and clone calling in MiXCR, and kept productive beta chains. Entries that share a CDR3 protein sequence are merged under the most common genes and DNA. The sample table lists around 10,000 distinct CDR3 sequences, about a fifth of them with a count of one. Around 43% of the sample goes to the ten largest clones. The sample here was PBMCs, taken at follow-up. The receptors derive from a male donor with early-stage non-small cell lung cancer.

The chain carries TRBV25-1 and TRBJ2-7; 7 positions match TRBD2. V lost 6 bases and J lost 3; bases outside the gene matches: 8. The CDR3 is 14 amino acids. The V gene's germline CDR1 is MGHDK and CDR2 SYGVNS. CDR3 sequence reads: CASRRREGVYEQYF. The CDR3 DNA reads TGTGCCAGCAGGAGGAGGGAGGGTGTCTACGAGCAGTACTTC.

This clonotype was counted ten times or more. This chain connects TRBV10-2 to TRBJ2-5; 7 bases line up with TRBD1. Germline CDR1 WSHSY, CDR2 SAAADI. V lost 7 bases, J lost 1 base, and 9 bases stayed unmatched. The CDR3 consists of 15 residues. The CDR3: CASTDRVGFQETQYF. The CDR3 coding sequence is TGCGCCAGCACTGACAGGGTGGGGTTCCAAGAGACCCAGTACTTC.

The chain has TRBV29-1 and TRBJ1-3; D possibly corresponds to TRBD1 (5 bases). Germline CDR1 and CDR2: SQVTM and ANQGSEA. The CDR3 runs to 15 residues. Trimming removed 5 bases from V and 0 bases from J, with 14 bases in between. The CDR3 sequence is CSVSKWGGSGNTIYF. The CDR3 region has the DNA TGCAGCGTTTCTAAATGGGGGGGCTCTGGAAACACCATATATTTT.

V and J are TRBV7-3 and TRBJ2-3; the match to TRBD2 covers 10 bases. The trim removed 2 bases at V and 4 bases at J, leaving 3 bases unmatched. The CDR3 sequence is 15 residues long. Germline CDR1 and CDR2: SGHTA and FQGTGA. CDR3 nucleotides: TGTGCCAGCAGCTTACGGCTAGCGGGAGCAGATACGCAGTATTTT. Amino acids: CASSLRLAGADTQYF. Looking up the rest from reference TRBV7-3 and TRBJ2-3 gives the full variable domain: GAGVSQTPSNKVTEKGKYVELRCDPISGHTALYWYRQSLGQGPEFLIYFQGTGAADDSGLPNDRFFAVRPEGSVSTLKIQRTERGDSAVYLCASSLRLAGADTQYFGPGTRLTVL.

This clonotype was seen many times. The V call is TRBV28, the J call TRBJ1-2; tentatively, D is TRBD1 (6 bases). Trimming removed 3 bases from V and 0 bases from J, with 8 bases in between. CDR1 and CDR2 (germline): MDHEN, SYDVKM. This CDR3 has 14 amino acids. CDR3 in amino acids: CASSLDRTNYGYTF. CDR3 bases: TGTGCCAGCAGTTTGGACAGAACTAACTATGGCTACACCTTC.

At least ten counts were recorded for this clonotype. This chain uses TRBV7-9 with TRBJ2-1, with 7 positions matching TRBD2. Germline CDR1 SEHNR, CDR2 FQNEAQ (reference sequence). This CDR3 contains 14 residues. V lost 7 bases to trimming and J lost 1 base; unmatched junction nucleotides: 4. CDR3 bases: TGTGCCAGCAATCTAGCGGCTTCCTACAATGAGCAGTTCTTC. This gives the protein CASNLAASYNEQFF.

This clonotype showed up many times. The V call is TRBV9, the J call TRBJ1-3; D unclear. The CDR3 sequence is 13 residues long. Germline V CDR1 and CDR2: SGDLS, YYNGEE. V lost 0 bases and J lost 3, with 4 bases in between. CDR3 amino acids: CASSVDSGNTIYF. The CDR3 DNA sequence: TGTGCCAGCAGCGTAGATAGTGGAAACACCATATATTTT.

This clonotype was observed many times. This chain connects TRBV9 to TRBJ1-2, with D perhaps TRBD1 (5 bases). Trimming pared 4 bases from V and 5 bases from J, leaving 15 bases between. Germline lookup yields CDR1 SGDLS and CDR2 YYNGEE. The CDR3 is 14 amino acids. This CDR3 is CASSSRQSSYGYTF. The CDR3, as DNA: TGTGCCAGCAGCTCCAGACAGTCCTCGTATGGCTACACCTTC.

The rearrangement joins TRBV24-1 to TRBJ1-2, with D unclear. V was pared by 4 bases and J by 13 bases, with 15 bases between. CDR1 and CDR2 (germline): KGHDR, SFDVKD. This CDR3 region has 12 residues. The CDR3 region is CATSDQDTPPTF. CDR3 bases: TGTGCCACCAGTGACCAAGACACTCCACCCACCTTC.

In its sample, this clonotype was seen many times. The genes are TRBV3-1 and TRBJ2-7; the D is unclear. Per germline, CDR1 LGHDT and CDR2 YNNKEL (reference sequence). V dropped 0 bases and J dropped 12 bases, with 12 bases sitting between them. The CDR3 extends over 12 amino acids. The CDR3 reads CASSQERAGVYF. CDR3 DNA sequence: TGTGCCAGCAGCCAAGAAAGGGCAGGAGTGTACTTC.

In its sample, this clonotype was seen many times. The CDR3 nucleotides read TGTGCCAGCAGTCCGCCTAGGATCTCTGGAAACACCATATATTTT. It yields the protein CASSPPRISGNTIYF. V and J are TRBV28 and TRBJ1-3; no clear D gene. Germline CDR1 is MDHEN and CDR2 is SYDVKM. The CDR3 length is 15 residues. V shed 5 bases and J shed 0 bases, with 11 bases lying between them.

This clonotype occurred a few times. The rearrangement links TRBV28 to TRBJ2-7; D remains unclear. The ends were cut back, 3 bases at V and 5 bases at J, with 5 bases in the middle. This CDR3 region has 11 residues. Per germline, CDR1 MDHEN and CDR2 SYDVKM. The DNA for the CDR3 is TGTGCCAGCAGTTTGAGGAACGAGCAGTACTTC. Its translation: CASSLRNEQYF.

This clonotype was found once. The CDR3 region has the DNA TGCGCCAGCAGCACCCTGGGGGGGCAAGAGACCCAGTACTTC. This encodes CASSTLGGQETQYF. The rearrangement links TRBV5-1 to TRBJ2-5; 7 nucleotides match TRBD2. The length of the CDR3 is 14 residues. V dropped 4 bases and J dropped 2; count of bases not matched to a gene: 5. The germline V gene has CDR1 SGHRS and CDR2 YFSETQ.

This chain uses TRBV29-1 with TRBJ1-2; 8 nucleotides match TRBD1. The junction had 4 bases not matched to a gene; V was cut back by 5 bases and J by 8 bases. The CDR3 has 11 residues. CDR1 is SQVTM and CDR2 is ANQGSEA in the germline V gene. This chain's CDR3 is CSVNGQGGYTF. DNA of the CDR3: TGCAGCGTTAACGGACAGGGAGGCTACACCTTC.

The chain has TRBV28 and TRBJ2-1; the D is unclear. CDR1 is MDHEN, CDR2 SYDVKM, per germline. The CDR3 sequence is 12 residues long. V was cut by 10 bases and J by 0 bases, with 7 bases left in between. This CDR3 reads CATSASYNEQFF. CDR3 coding DNA: TGTGCCACGTCTGCCTCCTACAATGAGCAGTTCTTC.

Many counts were recorded for this clonotype. V is TRBV20-1 and J is TRBJ1-4, with D perhaps TRBD1 (5 bases). V gave up 5 bases and J gave up 8 bases, with 18 bases separating them. Germline CDR1 DFQATT, CDR2 SNEGSKA (reference sequence). The CDR3 consists of 14 residues. The DNA for the CDR3 is TGCAGTGCTCCCGACCGGGCGGGGGAGGAAAAACTGTTTTTT. Its protein is CSAPDRAGEEKLFF.

This clonotype has a count of ten or more. The gene calls are TRBV18 and TRBJ2-6; tentatively, D is TRBD2 (5 bases). Germline V CDR1 and CDR2: KGHSH, LQKENI. The CDR3 contains 16 residues. V shed 1 base and J shed 2 bases, with 9 bases lying between them. In nucleotides, the CDR3 is TGTGCCAGCTCACCACGAGGGAAAACTGGGGCCAACGTCCTGACTTTC. Translated, it gives CASSPRGKTGANVLTF. Variable domain in full (rest from reference TRBV18 and TRBJ2-6): NAGVMQNPRHLVRRRGQEARLRCSPMKGHSHVYWYRQLPEEGLKFMVYLQKENIIDESGMPKERFSAEFPKEGPSILRIQQVVRGDSAAYFCASSPRGKTGANVLTFGAGSRLTVL.

V gene TRBV3-1 combines with J gene TRBJ2-7; TRBD1 or TRBD2 may be the D gene (7 bases each). The germline V gene encodes CDR1 LGHDT and CDR2 YNNKEL (reference sequence). The CDR3 sequence is 13 residues long. Between the trimmed V and J ends, which lost 2 bases and 6 bases, there was a span of 11 bases. Here the CDR3 reads CASSQPRGGEQYF. CDR3 coding DNA: TGTGCCAGCAGCCAACCCAGGGGGGGCGAGCAGTACTTC.

This clonotype was seen many times. The gene calls are TRBV29-1 and TRBJ2-2, with TRBD1 identical over 9 bases. The CDR3 sequence is 14 residues long. CDR1 is SQVTM and CDR2 is ANQGSEA in the germline V gene. J was trimmed by 3 bases and V by 7 bases; bases with no gene match: 6. This CDR3 reads CSAGQGLDTGELFF. The DNA for the CDR3 is TGCAGCGCTGGACAGGGGTTAGACACCGGGGAGCTGTTTTTT.

Many counts were recorded for this clonotype. The CDR3 here is CASSEASAGGTEAFF. The CDR3, as DNA: TGTGCCAGCAGTGAAGCGTCCGCCGGCGGCACTGAAGCTTTCTTT. The gene calls are TRBV2 and TRBJ1-1; D uncertain. This CDR3 is 15 amino acids long. Trimming cost V 0 bases and J 4 bases, with 12 bases left between them. Germline-derived CDR1 and CDR2 are SNHLY and FYNNEI. Together with reference TRBV2 and TRBJ1-1, the CDR3 gives the full variable domain: EPEVTQTPSHQVTQMGQEVILRCVPISNHLYFYWYRQILGQKVEFLVSFYNNEISEKSEIFDDQFSVERPDGSNFTLKIRSTKLEDSAMYFCASSEASAGGTEAFFGQGTRLTVV.

The CDR3 loop is CSVVGGRAETQYF. The CDR3 DNA sequence: TGCAGCGTAGTGGGCGGCAGGGCAGAGACCCAGTACTTC. The rearrangement links TRBV29-1 to TRBJ2-5; maybe TRBD1 (5 bases). This CDR3 is 13 amino acids long. Per germline, CDR1 SQVTM and CDR2 ANQGSEA. Trimming removed 6 bases from V and 4 bases from J, with 15 bases in between.

This clonotype has only a few counts. The chain recombines TRBV2 with TRBJ2-1; tentatively, D is TRBD1 (5 bases). Per germline, CDR1 SNHLY and CDR2 FYNNEI. The CDR3 sequence is 16 residues long. Between the trimmed V and J ends, which lost 8 bases and 4 bases, there was a span of 21 bases. The CDR3 nucleotides are TGTGCCAGCTCCCGAAGGGGCTACGCCCCTTACAATGAGCAGTTCTTC. Amino acids: CASSRRGYAPYNEQFF.

This clonotype is medium-sized in the sample. The rearrangement links TRBV3-1 to TRBJ2-6; D uncertain. The CDR3 totals 17 residues. The V gene's germline CDR1 is LGHDT and CDR2 YNNKEL (reference sequence). V was clipped by 0 bases and J by 11 bases, with 20 bases between them. The CDR3 DNA follows: TGTGCCAGCAGCCAAGACCTTCCACAGAAACCTCCCTACGTCCTGACTTTC. Its protein product is CASSQDLPQKPPYVLTF.

In its sample, this clonotype was seen many times. The chain combines TRBV6-1 with TRBJ2-7, with no clear D. Trimming pared 6 bases from V and 1 base from J, leaving 16 bases between. Per the germline V gene, CDR1 is MNHNS and CDR2 is SASEGT. The CDR3 consists of 15 residues. CDR3 amino acids: CASSSSDAASYEQYF. The CDR3 DNA reads TGTGCCAGCAGCAGCTCGGATGCGGCGTCCTACGAGCAGTACTTC.

The gene calls are TRBV28 and TRBJ2-3; D not resolved. Trimming shortened V by 8 bases and J by 2 bases, and 14 bases separated the two germline ends. This CDR3 comprises 14 residues. CDR1 is MDHEN and CDR2 is SYDVKM in the germline V gene. CDR3 amino acids: CASRGNMFTDTQYF. The CDR3 DNA reads TGTGCCAGCCGTGGCAATATGTTCACAGATACGCAGTATTTT.

This clonotype has a count of ten or more. The rearrangement uses TRBV5-1 and TRBJ1-5, with D possibly TRBD1 on 6 matching bases. CDR1 SGHRS and CDR2 YFSETQ come from the germline V gene. Trimming took off 0 bases at V and 7 bases at J, with 8 bases between the two ends. CDR3 length: 13 residues. CDR3 in DNA: TGCGCCAGCAGCTTGGCCGGGGGCCAGCCCCAGCATTTT. Translating it yields CASSLAGGQPQHF.